The source of this TCR beta chain is a study of T cells after yellow fever vaccination. MiXCR was run by TCRdb on the 5' RACE reads, yielding one entry per CDR3 protein. Of some 200,000 distinct CDR3 sequences in the sample, 2.5% to 3.5% are singletons; the top ten hold 3.2%. The CDR3 runs to 14 residues. Trimming shortened V by 4 bases and J by 9 bases, and 16 bases separated the two germline ends. Per germline, CDR1 SGHTA and CDR2 FQGNSA. This clonotype was seen a handful of times. The J gene is TRBJ1-5, the V gene TRBV7-2; D is undetermined. The receptor's source is a man between 18 and 29 years old who received the YFV17D yellow fever vaccine. The sample here was CD4+ T cells sorted from PBMCs, taken 10 days after the yellow fever booster vaccination. The CDR3 DNA sequence: TGTGCCAGCAGCTCAAACCCGGGGTACGGGCCCCAGCATTTT. Amino acids: CASSSNPGYGPQHF.